This T cell receptor (beta chain) originates from a study of T-cell memory formation after mild COVID-19. Whole-study context: TCR clusters mostly belonged to single donors. Overall study results and limits: The CD4+ clones that contracted clustered mainly within CM and EM, and the CD8+ clones concentrated in EMRA. A second wave expanding day 15 to 37 was CD4+-biased; contracting clones were balanced.

In the case of this clonotype: The target antigen is unknown.

Germline trimming cut 5 bases from V and 0 bases from J; bases unmatched to any gene: 7. Looked up from germline, CDR1 is LNHNV and CDR2 is YYDKDF (reference sequence). The CDR3 runs to 19 residues. TCRdb redid the calling of the 5' RACE reads with MiXCR, one entry per CDR3 protein. The sample contains 360,000 or so distinct CDR3 sequences, 28% of which appear only once. The sequenced sample was PBMCs or a T cell subset sorted from them (not recorded which). This chain uses TRBV15 with TRBJ2-1, with 16 positions matching TRBD2. The sequence derives from an adult woman who had mild COVID-19 (a few samples of this study predate the infection). Cell type and time point are not known. CDR3 coding DNA: TGTGCCACCAGCGGCTCCGGGACTAGCGGGGGGGCCTCCTACAATGAGCAGTTCTTC. This codes for CATSGSGTSGGASYNEQFF.